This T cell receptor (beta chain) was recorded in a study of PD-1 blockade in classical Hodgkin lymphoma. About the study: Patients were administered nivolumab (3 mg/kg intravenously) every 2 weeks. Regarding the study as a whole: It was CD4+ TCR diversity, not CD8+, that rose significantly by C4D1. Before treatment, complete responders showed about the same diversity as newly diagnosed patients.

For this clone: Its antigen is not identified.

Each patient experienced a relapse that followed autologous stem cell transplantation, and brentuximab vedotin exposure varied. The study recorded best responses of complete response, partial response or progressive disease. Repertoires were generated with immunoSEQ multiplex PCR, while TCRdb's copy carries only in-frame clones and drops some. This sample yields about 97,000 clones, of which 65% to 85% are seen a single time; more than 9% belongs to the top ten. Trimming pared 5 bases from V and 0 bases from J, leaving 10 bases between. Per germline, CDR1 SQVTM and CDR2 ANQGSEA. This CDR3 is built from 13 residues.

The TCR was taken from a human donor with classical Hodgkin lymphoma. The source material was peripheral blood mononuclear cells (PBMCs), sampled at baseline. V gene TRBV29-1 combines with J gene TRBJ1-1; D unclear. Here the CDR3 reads CSVPSDMNTEAFF. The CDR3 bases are TGCAGCGTTCCCAGCGACATGAACACTGAAGCTTTCTTT.